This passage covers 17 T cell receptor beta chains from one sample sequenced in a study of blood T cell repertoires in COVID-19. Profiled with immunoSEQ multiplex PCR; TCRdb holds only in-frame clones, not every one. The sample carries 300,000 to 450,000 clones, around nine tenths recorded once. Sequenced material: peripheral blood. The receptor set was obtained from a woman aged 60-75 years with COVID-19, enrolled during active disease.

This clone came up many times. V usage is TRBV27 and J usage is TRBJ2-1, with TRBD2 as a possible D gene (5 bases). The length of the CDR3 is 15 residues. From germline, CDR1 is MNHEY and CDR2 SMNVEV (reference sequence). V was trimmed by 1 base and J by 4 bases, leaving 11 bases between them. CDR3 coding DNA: TGTGCCAGCAGTTTATTGCTAGCAGAATACAATGAGCAGTTCTTC. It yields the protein CASSLLLAEYNEQFF.

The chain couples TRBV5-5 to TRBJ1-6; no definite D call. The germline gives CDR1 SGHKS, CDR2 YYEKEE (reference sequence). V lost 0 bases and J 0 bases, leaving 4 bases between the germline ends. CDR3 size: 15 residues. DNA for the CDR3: TGTGCCAGCAGCTTGGACAACTCCTATAATTCACCCCTCCACTTT. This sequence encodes CASSLDNSYNSPLHF.

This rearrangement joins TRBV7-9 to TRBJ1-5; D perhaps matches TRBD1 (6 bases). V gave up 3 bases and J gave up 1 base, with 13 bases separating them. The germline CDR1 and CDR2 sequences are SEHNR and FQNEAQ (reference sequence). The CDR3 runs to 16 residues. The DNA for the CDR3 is TGTGCCAGCAGCTTCCAGGGGAGGGGAAGCAATCAGCCCCAGCATTTT. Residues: CASSFQGRGSNQPQHF.

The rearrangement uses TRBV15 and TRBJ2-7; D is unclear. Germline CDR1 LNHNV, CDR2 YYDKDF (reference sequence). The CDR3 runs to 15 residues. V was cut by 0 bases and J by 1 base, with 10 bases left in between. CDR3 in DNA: TGTGCCACCAGCAGAGAAATCACTGTGTCCTACGAGCAGTACTTC. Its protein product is CATSREITVSYEQYF.

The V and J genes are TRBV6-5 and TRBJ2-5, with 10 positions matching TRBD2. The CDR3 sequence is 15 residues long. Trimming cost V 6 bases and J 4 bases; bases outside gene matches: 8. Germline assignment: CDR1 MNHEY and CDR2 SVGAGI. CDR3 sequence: CASSSPGLALETQYF. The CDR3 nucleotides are TGTGCCAGCAGCTCGCCGGGACTAGCGTTAGAGACCCAGTACTTC.

The CDR3 region has the DNA TGTGCCAGCAGTTCCCCTCCCCTAAGACAGGGCCAAGAGACCCAGTACTTC. Its translation is CASSSPPLRQGQETQYF. The chain employs TRBV27 and TRBJ2-5; 7 positions match TRBD1. This CDR3 is 17 amino acids long. The V and J ends lost 4 bases and 1 base, in that order; junction bases with no gene match: 12. CDR1 is MNHEY, CDR2 SMNVEV, per germline (reference sequence).

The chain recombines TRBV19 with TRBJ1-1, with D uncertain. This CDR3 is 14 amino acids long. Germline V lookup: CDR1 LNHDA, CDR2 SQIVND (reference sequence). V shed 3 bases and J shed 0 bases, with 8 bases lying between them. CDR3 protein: CASSIQYLNTEAFF. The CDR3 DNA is TGTGCCAGTAGTATCCAGTATTTGAACACTGAAGCTTTCTTT.

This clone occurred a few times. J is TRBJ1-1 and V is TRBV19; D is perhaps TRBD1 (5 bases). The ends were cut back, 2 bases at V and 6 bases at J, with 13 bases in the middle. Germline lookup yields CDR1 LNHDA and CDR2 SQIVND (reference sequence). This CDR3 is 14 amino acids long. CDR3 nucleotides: TGTGCCAGTAGTATACAGGGAAGCATCGCTGAAGCTTTCTTT. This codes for CASSIQGSIAEAFF.

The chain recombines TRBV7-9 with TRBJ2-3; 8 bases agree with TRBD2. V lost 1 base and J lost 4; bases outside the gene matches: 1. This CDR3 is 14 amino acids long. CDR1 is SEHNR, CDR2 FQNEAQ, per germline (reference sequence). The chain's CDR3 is CASSLGTSSDTQYF. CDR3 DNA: TGTGCCAGCAGCTTAGGGACTAGCTCAGATACGCAGTATTTT. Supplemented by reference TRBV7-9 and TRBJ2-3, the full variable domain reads DTGVSQNPRHKITKRGQNVTFRCDPISEHNRLYWYRQTLGQGPEFLTYFQNEAQLEKSRLLSDRFSAERPKGSFSTLEIQRTEQGDSAMYLCASSLGTSSDTQYFGPGTRLTVL.

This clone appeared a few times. The CDR3 is CASSGTRVSNQPQHF. The CDR3 region has the DNA TGTGCCAGCAGCGGGACAAGAGTTAGCAATCAGCCCCAGCATTTT. This chain uses TRBV6-5 with TRBJ1-5, with a weak D call TRBD1 (6 bases). This CDR3 contains 15 residues. Germline CDR1 reads MNHEY; CDR2 reads SVGAGI. Trimming shortened V by 6 bases and J by 0 bases, and 12 bases separated the two germline ends.

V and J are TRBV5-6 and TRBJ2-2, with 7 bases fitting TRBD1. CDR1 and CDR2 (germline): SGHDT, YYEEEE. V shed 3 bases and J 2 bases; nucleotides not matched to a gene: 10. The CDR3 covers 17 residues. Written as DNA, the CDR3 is TGTGCCAGCAGCTCATACAGGGGCTGGGTTAACACCGGGGAGCTGTTTTTT. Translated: CASSSYRGWVNTGELFF.

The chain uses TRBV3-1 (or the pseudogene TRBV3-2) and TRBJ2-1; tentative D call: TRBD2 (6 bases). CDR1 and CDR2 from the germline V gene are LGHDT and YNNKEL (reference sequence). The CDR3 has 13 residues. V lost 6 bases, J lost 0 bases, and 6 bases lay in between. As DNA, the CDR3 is TGTGCCAGCAGGGGGGGCTCCTACAATGAGCAGTTCTTC. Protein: CASRGGSYNEQFF.

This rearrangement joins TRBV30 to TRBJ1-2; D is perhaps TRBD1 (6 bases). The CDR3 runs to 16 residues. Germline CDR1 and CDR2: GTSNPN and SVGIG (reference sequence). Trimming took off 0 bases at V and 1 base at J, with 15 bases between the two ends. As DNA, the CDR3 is TGTGCCTGGAGTGTATTCTACAGGGTCCTTAACTATGGCTACACCTTC. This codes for CAWSVFYRVLNYGYTF. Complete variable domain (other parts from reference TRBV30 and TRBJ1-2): SQTIHQWPATLVQPVGSPLSLECTVEGTSNPNLYWYRQAAGRGLQLLFYSVGIGQISSEVPQNLSASRPQDRQFILSSKKLLLSDSGFYLCAWSVFYRVLNYGYTFGSGTRLTVV.

CDR3 bases: TGTGCCAGCAGTCCCCGGTCGGCAGGGGGGTTGGTGAACACTGAAGCTTTCTTT. This encodes CASSPRSAGGLVNTEAFF. This chain joins TRBV27 and TRBJ1-1; 7 nucleotides line up with TRBD1. V dropped 5 bases and J dropped 0; count of bases not matched to a gene: 15. Germline CDR1 MNHEY, CDR2 SMNVEV (reference sequence). The CDR3 consists of 18 residues.

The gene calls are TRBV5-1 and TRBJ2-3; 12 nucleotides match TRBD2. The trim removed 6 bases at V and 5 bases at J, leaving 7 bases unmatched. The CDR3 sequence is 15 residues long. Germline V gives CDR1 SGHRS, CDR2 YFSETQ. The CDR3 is CASMRLAGGQDTQYF. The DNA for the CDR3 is TGCGCCAGCATGAGGCTAGCGGGGGGGCAAGATACGCAGTATTTT.

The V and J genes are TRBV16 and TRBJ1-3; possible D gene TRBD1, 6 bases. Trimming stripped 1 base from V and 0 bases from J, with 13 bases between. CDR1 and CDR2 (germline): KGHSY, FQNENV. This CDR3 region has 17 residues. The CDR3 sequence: CASSQFGGLPSGNTIYF. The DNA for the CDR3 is TGTGCCAGCAGCCAATTCGGGGGGCTGCCCTCTGGAAACACCATATATTTT.

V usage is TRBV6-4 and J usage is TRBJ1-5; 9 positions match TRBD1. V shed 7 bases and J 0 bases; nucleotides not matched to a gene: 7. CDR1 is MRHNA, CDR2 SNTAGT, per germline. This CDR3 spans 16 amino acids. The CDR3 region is CASTGTGKTSNQPQHF. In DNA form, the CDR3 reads TGTGCCAGCACCGGGACAGGGAAGACTAGCAATCAGCCCCAGCATTTT.